This entry lists 15 T cell receptor beta chains sequenced from one sample in a study of CD8+ T cells in alopecia areata. In each case, RNA was isolated and then reverse transcribed into cDNA as the sequencing template. Some clones are missing from TCRdb's copy, which holds only in-frame ones; the method was immunoSEQ multiplex PCR. The sample has 60,000 to 85,000 clones, 25% to 30% seen once; the top ten hold about 15%. As for treatment: oral pan-JAK inhibitor, 5-10 mg twice daily. Material: CD8+ T cells sorted from blood, obtained at week 4, from a patient treated with tofacitinib. The receptor set was obtained from a human donor with alopecia areata.

This clone was seen a handful of times. This chain joins TRBV7-9 and TRBJ1-1; maybe TRBD1 (6 bases). Germline CDR1 SEHNR, CDR2 FQNEAQ (reference sequence). This CDR3 has 13 amino acids. V gave up 5 bases and J gave up 7 bases, with 14 bases separating them. The CDR3 coding sequence is TGTGCCAGCAGCGCCAGGGGCGGGGGTGAAGCTTTCTTT. Amino acids: CASSARGGGEAFF.

The DNA of the CDR3 is TGTGCCAGCAGTTATAGGAGAGGCACCGGGGAGCTGTTTTTT. Encoded protein: CASSYRRGTGELFF. V usage is TRBV27 and J usage is TRBJ2-2, with no clear D. Trimming took 4 bases from V and 4 from J, leaving 10 bases between them. Germline CDR1 MNHEY, CDR2 SMNVEV (reference sequence). CDR3 size: 14 residues.

The chain links TRBV7-2 to TRBJ1-4, with 7 bases identical to TRBD1. The germline gives CDR1 SGHTA, CDR2 FQGNSA. The CDR3 totals 16 residues. V lost 3 bases to trimming and J lost 7 bases; unmatched junction nucleotides: 11. CDR3 sequence reads: CASSFSDRGTAEKLFF. The CDR3 coding sequence is TGTGCCAGCAGCTTTAGCGATAGAGGGACAGCTGAAAAACTGTTTTTT.

This clone occurred a few times. This chain joins TRBV7-2 and TRBJ2-5, with TRBD2 identical over 7 bases. The trim removed 5 bases at V and 4 bases at J, leaving 10 bases unmatched. This CDR3 has 15 amino acids. The V gene's germline CDR1 is SGHTA and CDR2 FQGNSA. CDR3 loop: CASSITGTTGETQYF. CDR3 nucleotides: TGTGCCAGCAGCATCACCGGGACTACCGGAGAGACCCAGTACTTC.

This clone came up a few times. DNA for the CDR3: TGCAGCGTTGCTGGGGGTCTAGCGGGAGTATCCTACAATGAGCAGTTCTTC. This sequence encodes CSVAGGLAGVSYNEQFF. This chain connects TRBV29-1 to TRBJ2-1; 10 nucleotides line up with TRBD2. Germline CDR1 reads SQVTM; CDR2 reads ANQGSEA. The CDR3 contains 17 residues. V shed 4 bases, J shed 1 base, and the junction held 10 bases outside the gene matches.

In the case of this clone: In the same sample, other DNA sequences code for this CDR3. This rearrangement joins TRBV29-1 to TRBJ2-1; unclear D gene. The CDR3 is 10 residues long. V lost 4 bases to trimming and J lost 2 bases, with 0 bases between them. Germline CDR1 is SQVTM and CDR2 is ANQGSEA. The CDR3 region has the DNA TGCAGCGTTGCCTACAATGAGCAGTTCTTC. This gives the protein CSVAYNEQFF.

This sequence joins TRBV29-1 and TRBJ2-2, with a tentative D call TRBD2 (5 bases). V was cut by 3 bases and J by 5 bases, with 13 bases left in between. CDR3 size: 14 residues. CDR1 SQVTM and CDR2 ANQGSEA come from the germline V gene. The CDR3: CSVDRGYTTGELFF. In DNA form, the CDR3 reads TGCAGCGTTGATCGGGGTTATACGACCGGGGAGCTGTTTTTT.

This clone was picked up many times. The rearrangement joins TRBV4-3 to TRBJ2-7; D not resolved. Trimming stripped 0 bases from V and 0 bases from J, with 9 bases between. The CDR3 covers 15 residues. Germline-derived CDR1 and CDR2 are LGHNA and YSLEER. CDR3 residues: CASSQETVNSYEQYF. The CDR3 DNA is TGCGCCAGCAGCCAAGAAACAGTCAACTCCTACGAGCAGTACTTC.

V usage is TRBV27 and J usage is TRBJ2-3; D is ambiguous. This CDR3 comprises 13 residues. V lost 0 bases, J lost 7 bases, and 8 bases lay in between. Looked up from germline, CDR1 is MNHEY and CDR2 is SMNVEV (reference sequence). CDR3 nucleotides: TGTGCCAGCAGTTTATCGGTGCCATATACGCAGTATTTT. Its protein is CASSLSVPYTQYF.

The chain combines TRBV9 with TRBJ2-5, with D perhaps matching TRBD1 or TRBD2 (6 bases each). CDR1 and CDR2 (germline): SGDLS, YYNGEE. With 0 bases removed from V and 5 bases from J, the gap between germline ends came to 14 bases. The CDR3 totals 15 residues. For the CDR3, the DNA is TGTGCCAGCAGCGTAGTAGGGGGGAGTCAGGAGACCCAGTACTTC. Protein product: CASSVVGGSQETQYF.

This clone was counted between two and nine times. The rearrangement joins TRBV7-3 to TRBJ2-1; D is tentatively TRBD1 or TRBD2 (5 bases each). The CDR3 spans 13 residues. The ends were cut back, 0 bases at V and 6 bases at J, with 6 bases in the middle. CDR1 SGHTA and CDR2 FQGTGA come from the germline V gene. The DNA of the CDR3 is TGTGCCAGCAGCTTAACTGGGGGCAATGAGCAGTTCTTC. Its translation is CASSLTGGNEQFF.

The V gene is TRBV11-2, the J gene TRBJ2-5; 8 bases align to TRBD2. TRBJ2-7 explains the end of the DNA better; the J call may be wrong. There are 15 residues in the CDR3. CDR1 and CDR2 (germline): SGHAT, FQNNGV. CDR3 protein: CASSLTAGESYEQYF. In DNA form, the CDR3 reads TGTGCCAGCAGCTTAACAGCGGGAGAGTCTTACGAGCAGTACTTC.

This clone has a handful of counts. This chain connects TRBV25-1 to TRBJ2-3; maybe TRBD1 (6 bases). Germline CDR1 is MGHDK and CDR2 is SYGVNS. The CDR3 contains 13 residues. Trimming removed 3 bases at V and 5 bases at J, with 9 bases between. CDR3 sequence (DNA): TGTGCCAGCAGTGAGGGGGCGGGAGATACGCAGTATTTT. The encoded protein is CASSEGAGDTQYF.

V and J are TRBV9 and TRBJ2-7; 10 bases align to TRBD2. The CDR3 is made up of 13 amino acids. V lost 5 bases to trimming and J lost 4 bases; unmatched junction nucleotides: 3. Germline CDR1 and CDR2: SGDLS and YYNGEE. The CDR3 sequence is CASSPAGGYEQYF. The CDR3 coding sequence is TGTGCCAGCAGTCCAGCGGGGGGGTACGAGCAGTACTTC.

This chain uses TRBV11-2 with TRBJ1-5; tentative D call: TRBD1 (6 bases). This CDR3 comprises 13 residues. The germline V gene has CDR1 SGHAT and CDR2 FQNNGV. Trimming took 5 bases from V and 4 from J, leaving 9 bases between them. CDR3 region: CASSRQVNQPQHF. The CDR3 bases are TGTGCCAGCAGCAGACAGGTTAATCAGCCCCAGCATTTT.